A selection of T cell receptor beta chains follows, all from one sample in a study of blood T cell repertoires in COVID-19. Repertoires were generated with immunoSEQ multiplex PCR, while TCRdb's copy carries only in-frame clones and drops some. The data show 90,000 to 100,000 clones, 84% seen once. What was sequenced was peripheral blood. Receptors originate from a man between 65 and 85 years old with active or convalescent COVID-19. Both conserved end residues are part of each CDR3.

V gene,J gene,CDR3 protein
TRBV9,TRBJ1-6,CASSDRDGQSKNSPLHF
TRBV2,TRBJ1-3,CASSTGVSGNTIYF
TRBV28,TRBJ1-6,CASSLRGYNSPLHF
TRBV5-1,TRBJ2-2,CASSLAPTGGTGELFF
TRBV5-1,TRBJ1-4,CASSLVPGGDEKLFF
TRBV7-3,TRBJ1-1,CASSFGLDSPNTEAFF
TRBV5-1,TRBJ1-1,CASSLVGGLNTEAFF
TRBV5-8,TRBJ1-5,CASSLRASNQPQHF
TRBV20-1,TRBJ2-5,CSATSQETQYF
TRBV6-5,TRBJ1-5,CASRTGGSNQPQHF
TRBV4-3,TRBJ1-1,CASSQLDRGGAFF
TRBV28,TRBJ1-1,CASSSPGQGTEAFF
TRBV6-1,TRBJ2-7,CASSEQGYEQYF
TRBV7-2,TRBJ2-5,CASSLASSGIQETQYF
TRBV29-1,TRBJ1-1,CSVVLNTEAFF
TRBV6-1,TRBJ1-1,CASSGLFRDMNTEAFF
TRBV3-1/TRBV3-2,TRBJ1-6,CASSQVRGNSPLHF
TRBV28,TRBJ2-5,CASSSRDRGTQETQYF
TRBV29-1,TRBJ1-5,CSAGGGGNQPQHF
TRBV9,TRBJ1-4,CASSVEVLPEKLFF
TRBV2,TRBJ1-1,CASSTQGSNTEAFF
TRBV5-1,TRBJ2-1,CASSFRGSYNEQFF